These T cell receptor beta chains were read from a single sample in a study of PD-L1 blockade in urothelial cancer. Sequencing used immunoSEQ multiplex PCR; TCRdb keeps in-frame clones, though not all of them. The sample records more than 60,000 clones, roughly 90% being singletons. The sample consisted of PBMCs, taken around atezolizumab (anti-PD-L1) treatment. All receptors derive from a man aged 55 to 70 with urothelial cancer. Both conserved end residues are part of each CDR3. Some rows mark clone size as missing; the rest say once, few, many or name a class of expanded clone.

clone size,V gene,J gene,CDR3 protein
.,TRBV6-5,TRBJ1-6,CASSYEGGAHSPLHF
.,TRBV4-2,TRBJ2-7,CASSQDLGARGEQYF
medium-sized,TRBV19,TRBJ1-6,CASTRGAFNNSPLHF
.,TRBV28,TRBJ1-1,CAAGTGTEAFF
.,TRBV4-1,TRBJ1-3,CASSDRQGAKGNTIYF
once,TRBV2,TRBJ2-3,CASSQGVVTDTQYF
once,TRBV7-9,TRBJ2-2,CASRPSFTGELFF
.,TRBV11-2,TRBJ2-7,CASSLDRRYHEQYF
.,TRBV10-3,TRBJ1-4,CAISPSATNEKLFF
.,TRBV15,TRBJ2-5,CATSRASGETQYF
.,TRBV5-1,TRBJ2-5,CASSFGSAETQYF
.,TRBV30,TRBJ1-1,CAWSKGGKNTEAFF
.,TRBV4-3,TRBJ2-2,CASSQDLSGELFF
.,TRBV5-1,TRBJ2-2,CASSLPGSNTGELFF
.,TRBV5-1,TRBJ1-3,CASSTGSTGNTIYF
.,TRBV5-1,TRBJ2-3,CASRRGQGVTDTQYF
.,TRBV2,TRBJ1-3,CASVERGLGNTIYF
few,TRBV4-3,TRBJ2-6,CASSQETGQRFSGANVLTF
.,TRBV28,TRBJ1-4,CASSFGGGSEKLFF
.,TRBV18,TRBJ2-3,CASSQGQGRADTQYF
.,TRBV5-1,TRBJ2-1,CASSLGASGGGEQFF
.,TRBV7-2,TRBJ2-7,CASSQTSGRLYEQYF
.,TRBV4-1,TRBJ2-1,CASSQQRSSSYNEQFF
.,TRBV6-4,TRBJ2-3,CASSAQPGVNTQYF
.,TRBV6-5,TRBJ2-1,CASTVRDSSYNEQFF
.,TRBV2,TRBJ2-1,CASLGLAGAPSSYNEQFF
once,TRBV5-8,TRBJ1-2,CASSSKQGAHTF
.,TRBV7-2,TRBJ2-3,CASSLSLAGDAQYF
.,TRBV11-3,TRBJ2-2,CASSSTRASISGELFF
.,TRBV5-1,TRBJ2-3,CSSKGLAGRGTDTQYF
.,TRBV2,TRBJ2-7,CASSGQGSSYEQYF
.,TRBV7-2,TRBJ1-2,CASSLAREVGYGYTF
.,TRBV5-4,TRBJ1-6,CASSFRGAGSPLHF
.,TRBV5-1,TRBJ2-3,CASSLPADTQYF
once,TRBV2,TRBJ1-5,CASSSLGQDSNQPQHF
.,TRBV6-1,TRBJ1-1,CANRQGTEAFF
few,TRBV28,TRBJ1-1,CASSSPDRGYTEAFF
.,TRBV7-9,TRBJ1-1,CASSSQGVSTEAFF
.,TRBV28,TRBJ2-1,CASTNPTSGFHNEQFF
.,TRBV5-8,TRBJ1-5,CASTQGVVSNQPQHF
.,TRBV7-6,TRBJ1-5,CASSLATDSNQPQHF
.,TRBV2,TRBJ1-3,CASSGGGPLSGNTIYF
.,TRBV30,TRBJ2-1,CAWSVGTPYNEQFF
few,TRBV7-2,TRBJ2-6,CASSSRQGRAGANVLTF
.,TRBV10-3,TRBJ2-1,CAIGGTSGTDEQFF
.,TRBV2,TRBJ2-5,CAADMRDREETQYF
.,TRBV7-2,TRBJ1-1,CASSFPSFRGTEAFF
.,TRBV5-1,TRBJ2-4,CASSLGITGMNIQYF
.,TRBV29-1,TRBJ1-2,CSAGRQPYGYTF
.,TRBV7-3,TRBJ2-1,CASSYRTTSINEQFF
.,TRBV30,TRBJ1-2,CAWSVPPSGRILRRGYTF
.,TRBV5-4,TRBJ2-7,CASSTGGIYEQYF